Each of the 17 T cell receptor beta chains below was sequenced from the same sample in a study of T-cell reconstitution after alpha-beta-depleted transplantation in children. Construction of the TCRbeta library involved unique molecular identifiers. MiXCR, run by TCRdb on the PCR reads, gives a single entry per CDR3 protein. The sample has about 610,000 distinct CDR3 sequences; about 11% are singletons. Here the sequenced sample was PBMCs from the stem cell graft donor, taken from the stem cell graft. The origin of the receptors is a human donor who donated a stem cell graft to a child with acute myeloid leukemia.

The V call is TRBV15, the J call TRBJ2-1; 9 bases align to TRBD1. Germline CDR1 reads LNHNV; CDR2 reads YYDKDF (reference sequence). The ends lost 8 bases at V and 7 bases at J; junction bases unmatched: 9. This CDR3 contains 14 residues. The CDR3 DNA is TGTGCCACCCTCAGGGACAGGGTTGGAAATGAGCAGTTCTTC. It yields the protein CATLRDRVGNEQFF.

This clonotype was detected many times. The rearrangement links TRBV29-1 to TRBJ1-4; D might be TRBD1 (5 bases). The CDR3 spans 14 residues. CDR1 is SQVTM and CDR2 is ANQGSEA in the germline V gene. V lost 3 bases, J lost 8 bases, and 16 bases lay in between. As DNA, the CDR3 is TGCAGCGTTGAGGCGCAGGGTGATCGGGAAAAACTGTTTTTT. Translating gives CSVEAQGDREKLFF.

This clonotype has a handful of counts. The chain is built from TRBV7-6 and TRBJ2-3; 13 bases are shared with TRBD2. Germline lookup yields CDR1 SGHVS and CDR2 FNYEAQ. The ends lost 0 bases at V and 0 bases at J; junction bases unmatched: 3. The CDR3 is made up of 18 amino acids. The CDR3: CASSLASTSGRSTDTQYF. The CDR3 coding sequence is TGTGCCAGCAGCTTAGCCTCGACTAGCGGGAGGAGCACAGATACGCAGTATTTT.

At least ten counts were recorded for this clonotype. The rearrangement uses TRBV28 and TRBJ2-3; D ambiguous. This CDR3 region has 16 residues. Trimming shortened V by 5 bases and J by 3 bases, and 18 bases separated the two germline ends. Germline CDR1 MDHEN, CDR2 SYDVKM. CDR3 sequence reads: CASSKAWASKTDTQYF. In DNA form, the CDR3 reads TGTGCCAGCAGTAAGGCATGGGCGTCAAAGACAGATACGCAGTATTTT.

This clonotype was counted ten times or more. The DNA of the CDR3 is TGTGCCAGCAGTCCTTTCGACAGCTACAATGAGCAGTTCTTC. This translates into CASSPFDSYNEQFF. The V and J genes are TRBV12-3 or TRBV12-4 and TRBJ2-1; D is perhaps TRBD1 (5 bases). V shed 5 bases and J shed 3 bases, with 11 bases lying between them. The CDR3 runs 14 residues.

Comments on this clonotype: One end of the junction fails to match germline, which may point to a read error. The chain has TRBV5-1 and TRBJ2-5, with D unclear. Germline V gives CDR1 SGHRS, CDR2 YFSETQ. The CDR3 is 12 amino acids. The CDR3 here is CASSLGQEPQYF. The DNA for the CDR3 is TGCGCCAGCAGCTTGGGGCAAGAGCCCCAGTACTTC.

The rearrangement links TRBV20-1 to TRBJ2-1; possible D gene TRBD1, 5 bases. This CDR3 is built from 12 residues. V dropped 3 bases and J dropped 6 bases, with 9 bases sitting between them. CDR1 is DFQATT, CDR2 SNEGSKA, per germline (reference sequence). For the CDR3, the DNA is TGCAGTGCTAGCAGGGTACCCAATGAGCAGTTCTTC. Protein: CSASRVPNEQFF.

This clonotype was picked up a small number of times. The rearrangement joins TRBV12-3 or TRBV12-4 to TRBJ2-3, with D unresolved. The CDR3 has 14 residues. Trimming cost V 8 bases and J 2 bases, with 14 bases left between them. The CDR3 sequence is CASGTSLNTDTQYF. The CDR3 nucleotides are TGTGCCAGCGGTACTTCGCTGAACACAGATACGCAGTATTTT.

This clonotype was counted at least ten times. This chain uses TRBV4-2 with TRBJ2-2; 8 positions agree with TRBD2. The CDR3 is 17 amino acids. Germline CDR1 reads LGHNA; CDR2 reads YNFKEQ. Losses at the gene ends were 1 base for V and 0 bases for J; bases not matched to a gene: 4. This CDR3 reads CASSQGPRGANTGELFF. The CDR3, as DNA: TGTGCCAGCAGCCAAGGGCCGCGGGGGGCGAACACCGGGGAGCTGTTTTTT.

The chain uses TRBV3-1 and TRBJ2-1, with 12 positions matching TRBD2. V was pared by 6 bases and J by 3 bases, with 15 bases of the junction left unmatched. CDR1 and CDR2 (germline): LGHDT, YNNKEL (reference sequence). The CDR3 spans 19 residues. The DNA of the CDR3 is TGTGCCAGCAGAATAGGACTAGCGGGATACGGTAACAACTACAATGAGCAGTTCTTC. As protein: CASRIGLAGYGNNYNEQFF.

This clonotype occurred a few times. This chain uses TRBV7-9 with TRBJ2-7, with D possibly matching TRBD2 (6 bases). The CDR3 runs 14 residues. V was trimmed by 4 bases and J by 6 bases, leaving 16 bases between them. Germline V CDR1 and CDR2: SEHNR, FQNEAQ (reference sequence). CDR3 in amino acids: CASSSDYRYAEQYF. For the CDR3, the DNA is TGTGCCAGCAGCTCGGACTACCGTTACGCCGAGCAGTACTTC. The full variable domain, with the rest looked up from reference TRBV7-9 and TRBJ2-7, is DTGVSQNPRHKITKRGQNVTFRCDPISEHNRLYWYRQTLGQGPEFLTYFQNEAQLEKSRLLSDRFSAERPKGSFSTLEIQRTEQGDSAMYLCASSSDYRYAEQYFGPGTRLTVT.

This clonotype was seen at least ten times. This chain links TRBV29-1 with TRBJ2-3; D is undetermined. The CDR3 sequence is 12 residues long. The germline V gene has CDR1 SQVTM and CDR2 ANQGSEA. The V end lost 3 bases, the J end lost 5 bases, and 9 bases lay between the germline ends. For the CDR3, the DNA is TGCAGCGTTGATTCGCGCGGAGATACGCAGTATTTT. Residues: CSVDSRGDTQYF.

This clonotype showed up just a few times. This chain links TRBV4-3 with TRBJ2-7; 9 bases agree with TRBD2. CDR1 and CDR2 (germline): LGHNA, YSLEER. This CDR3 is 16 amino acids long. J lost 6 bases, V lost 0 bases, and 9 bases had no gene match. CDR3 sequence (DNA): TGCGCCAGCAGCCAAGATCTTACAGCGGGAGGTATCGAGCAGTACTTC. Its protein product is CASSQDLTAGGIEQYF.

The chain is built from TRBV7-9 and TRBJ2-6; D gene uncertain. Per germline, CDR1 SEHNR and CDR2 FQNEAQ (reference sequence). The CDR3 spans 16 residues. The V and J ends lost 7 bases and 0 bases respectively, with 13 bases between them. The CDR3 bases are TGTGCCAGCAATTCGACCGGTTTCTCTGGGGCCAACGTCCTGACTTTC. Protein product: CASNSTGFSGANVLTF.

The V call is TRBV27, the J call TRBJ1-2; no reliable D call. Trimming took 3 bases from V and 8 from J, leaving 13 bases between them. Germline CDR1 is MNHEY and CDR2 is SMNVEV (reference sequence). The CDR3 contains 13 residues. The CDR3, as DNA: TGTGCCAGCAGTTTGGTGTCTGGGCAAGGCTACACCTTC. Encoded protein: CASSLVSGQGYTF.

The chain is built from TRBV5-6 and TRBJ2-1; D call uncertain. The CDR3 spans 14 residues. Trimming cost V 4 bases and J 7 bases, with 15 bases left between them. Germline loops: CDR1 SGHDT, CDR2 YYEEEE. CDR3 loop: CASSPRPPGNEQFF. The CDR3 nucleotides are TGTGCCAGCAGCCCTCGCCCCCCCGGGAATGAGCAGTTCTTC.

The CDR3 bases are TGTGCCAGTAGTACCCGGACAGGGGTTGGCGAGCAGTACTTC. This sequence encodes CASSTRTGVGEQYF. J is TRBJ2-7 and V is TRBV19; 9 bases are shared with TRBD1. The J segment lost 6 bases and the V segment lost 4 bases, leaving 7 bases of the junction unmatched. CDR1 is LNHDA, CDR2 SQIVND, per germline (reference sequence). CDR3 length: 14 residues.